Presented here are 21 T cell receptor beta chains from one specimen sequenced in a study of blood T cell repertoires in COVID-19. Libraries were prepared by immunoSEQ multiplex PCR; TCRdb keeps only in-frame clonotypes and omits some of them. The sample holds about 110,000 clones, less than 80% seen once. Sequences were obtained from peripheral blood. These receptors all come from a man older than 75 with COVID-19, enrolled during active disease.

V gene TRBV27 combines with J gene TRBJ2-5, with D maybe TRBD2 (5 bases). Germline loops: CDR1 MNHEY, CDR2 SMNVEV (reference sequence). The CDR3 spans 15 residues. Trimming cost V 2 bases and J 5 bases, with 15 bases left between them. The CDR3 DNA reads TGTGCCAGCAGTTTAGGGGTAGAGGGCGGGGAGACCCAGTACTTC. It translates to CASSLGVEGGETQYF.

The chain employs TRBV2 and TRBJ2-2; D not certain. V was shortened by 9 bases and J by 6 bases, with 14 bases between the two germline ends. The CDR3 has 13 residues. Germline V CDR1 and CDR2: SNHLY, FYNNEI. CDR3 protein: CASTGERSGELFF. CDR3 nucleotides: TGTGCCAGTACTGGTGAGAGGTCCGGGGAGCTGTTTTTT.

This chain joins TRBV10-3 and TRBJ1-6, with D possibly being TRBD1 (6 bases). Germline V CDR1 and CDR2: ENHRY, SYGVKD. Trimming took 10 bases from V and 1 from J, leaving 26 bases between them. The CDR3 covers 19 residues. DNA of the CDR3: TGTGCCACCTCTCTTCGGTCACAGGGTAACAAGTCCTATAATTCACCCCTCCACTTT. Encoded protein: CATSLRSQGNKSYNSPLHF.

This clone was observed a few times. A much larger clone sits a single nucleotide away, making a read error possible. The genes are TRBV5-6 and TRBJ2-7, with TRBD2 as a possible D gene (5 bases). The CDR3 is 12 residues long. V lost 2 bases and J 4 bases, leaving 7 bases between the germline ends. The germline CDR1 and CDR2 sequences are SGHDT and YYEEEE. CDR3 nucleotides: TGTGCCAGCAGCTTAGGCGGGTACGAGCAGTACTTC. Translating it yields CASSLGGYEQYF.

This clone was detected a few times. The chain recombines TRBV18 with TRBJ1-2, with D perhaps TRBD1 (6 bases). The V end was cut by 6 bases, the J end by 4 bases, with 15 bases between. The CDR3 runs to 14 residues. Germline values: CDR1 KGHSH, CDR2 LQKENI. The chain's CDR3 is CASSSQGSPYGYTF. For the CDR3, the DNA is TGTGCCAGCTCGTCTCAGGGGAGCCCCTATGGCTACACCTTC.

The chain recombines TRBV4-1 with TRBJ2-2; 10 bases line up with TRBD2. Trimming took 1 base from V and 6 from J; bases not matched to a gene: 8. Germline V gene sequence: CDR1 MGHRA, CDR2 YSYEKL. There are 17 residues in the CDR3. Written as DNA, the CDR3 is TGCGCCAGCAGCCAAGGTAGAAAAGCGGGAGGGGCCGGGGAGCTGTTTTTT. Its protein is CASSQGRKAGGAGELFF.

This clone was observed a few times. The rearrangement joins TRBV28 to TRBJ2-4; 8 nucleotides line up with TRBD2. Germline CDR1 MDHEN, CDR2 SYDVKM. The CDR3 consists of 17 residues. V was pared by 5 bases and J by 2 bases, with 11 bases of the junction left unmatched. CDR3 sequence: CASSTRTSTSPKNIQYF. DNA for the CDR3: TGTGCCAGCAGTACCCGGACTAGCACATCACCCAAAAACATTCAGTACTTC. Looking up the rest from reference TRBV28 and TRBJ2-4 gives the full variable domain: DVKVTQSSRYLVKRTGEKVFLECVQDMDHENMFWYRQDPGLGLRLIYFSYDVKMKEKGDIPEGYSVSREKKERFSLILESASTNQTSMYLCASSTRTSTSPKNIQYFGAGTRLSVL.

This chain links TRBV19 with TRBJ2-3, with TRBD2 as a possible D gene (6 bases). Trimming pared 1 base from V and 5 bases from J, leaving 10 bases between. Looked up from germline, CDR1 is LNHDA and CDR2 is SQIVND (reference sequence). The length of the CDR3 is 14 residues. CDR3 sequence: CASSIAGEGDTQYF. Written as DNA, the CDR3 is TGTGCCAGTAGTATAGCGGGAGAGGGAGATACGCAGTATTTT.

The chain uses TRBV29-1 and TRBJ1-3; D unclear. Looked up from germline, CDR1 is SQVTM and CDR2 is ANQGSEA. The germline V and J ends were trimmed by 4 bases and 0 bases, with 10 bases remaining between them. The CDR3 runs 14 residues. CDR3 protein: CSVVLADSGNTIYF. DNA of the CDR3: TGCAGCGTTGTTCTAGCGGACTCTGGAAACACCATATATTTT.

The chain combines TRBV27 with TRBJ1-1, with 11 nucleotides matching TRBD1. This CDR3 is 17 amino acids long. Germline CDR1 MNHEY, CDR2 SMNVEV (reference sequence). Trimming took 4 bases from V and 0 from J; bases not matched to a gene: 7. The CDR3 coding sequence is TGTGCCAGCAGTTCGGGACAGGGGGAGGCCATGAACACTGAAGCTTTCTTT. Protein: CASSSGQGEAMNTEAFF.

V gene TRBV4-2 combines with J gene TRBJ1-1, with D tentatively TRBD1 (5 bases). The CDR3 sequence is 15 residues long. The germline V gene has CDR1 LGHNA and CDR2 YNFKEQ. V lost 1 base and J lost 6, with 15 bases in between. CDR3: CASSQVRGGMAEAFF. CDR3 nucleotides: TGTGCCAGCAGCCAAGTGCGGGGGGGAATGGCTGAAGCTTTCTTT.

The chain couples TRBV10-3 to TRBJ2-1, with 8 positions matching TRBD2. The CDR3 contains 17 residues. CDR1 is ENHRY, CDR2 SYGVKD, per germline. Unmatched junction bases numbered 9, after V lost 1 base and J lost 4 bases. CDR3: CAISEYPSSGLYNEQFF. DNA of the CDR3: TGTGCCATCAGTGAGTACCCTTCTAGCGGGTTATACAATGAGCAGTTCTTC.

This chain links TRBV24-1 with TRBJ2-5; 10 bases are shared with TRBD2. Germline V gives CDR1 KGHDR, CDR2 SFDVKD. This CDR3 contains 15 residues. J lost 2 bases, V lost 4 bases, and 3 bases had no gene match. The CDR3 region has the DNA TGTGCCACCAGTGACAGCGGGAGGGGGCAAGAGACCCAGTACTTC. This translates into CATSDSGRGQETQYF.

In DNA form, the CDR3 reads TGTGCCAGCCCCAAGGCGGACGATCCTCTAGCGGCCAGCTCCTACAATGAGCAGTTCTTC. It translates to CASPKADDPLAASSYNEQFF. The chain combines TRBV13 with TRBJ2-1, with TRBD2 matching over 7 bases. Trimming at V came to 8 bases and at J to 0 bases, leaving 22 bases not matched to a gene. CDR3 size: 20 residues. Germline values: CDR1 PRHDT, CDR2 FYEKMQ (reference sequence).

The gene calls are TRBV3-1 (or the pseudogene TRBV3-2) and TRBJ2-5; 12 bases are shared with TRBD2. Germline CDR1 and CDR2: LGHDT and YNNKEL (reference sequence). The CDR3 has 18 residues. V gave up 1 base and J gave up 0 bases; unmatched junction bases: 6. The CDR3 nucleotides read TGTGCCAGCAGCCAAGTTCTAGCGGGAGGGCCGGACCAAGAGACCCAGTACTTC. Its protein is CASSQVLAGGPDQETQYF.

This CDR3 is CSVDRGQNTEAFF. The CDR3 nucleotides read TGCAGCGTGGACAGGGGGCAGAACACTGAAGCTTTCTTT. The chain carries TRBV29-1 and TRBJ1-1, with TRBD1 identical over 11 bases. Germline assignment: CDR1 SQVTM and CDR2 ANQGSEA. J was trimmed by 1 base and V by 6 bases; bases with no gene match: 1. This CDR3 has 13 amino acids.

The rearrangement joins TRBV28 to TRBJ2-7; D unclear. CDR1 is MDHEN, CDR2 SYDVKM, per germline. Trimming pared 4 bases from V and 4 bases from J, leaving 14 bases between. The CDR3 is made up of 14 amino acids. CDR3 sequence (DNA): TGTGCCAGCAGTTCCCCCGAGCGAACTTACGAGCAGTACTTC. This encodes CASSSPERTYEQYF. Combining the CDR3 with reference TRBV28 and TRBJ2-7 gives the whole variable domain DVKVTQSSRYLVKRTGEKVFLECVQDMDHENMFWYRQDPGLGLRLIYFSYDVKMKEKGDIPEGYSVSREKKERFSLILESASTNQTSMYLCASSSPERTYEQYFGPGTRLTVT.

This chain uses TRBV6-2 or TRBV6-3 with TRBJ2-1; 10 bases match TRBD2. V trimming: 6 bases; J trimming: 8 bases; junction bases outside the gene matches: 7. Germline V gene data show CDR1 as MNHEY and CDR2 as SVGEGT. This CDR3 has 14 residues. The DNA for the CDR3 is TGTGCCAGCAGCTTTGGACTAGCGGTCTATGAGCAGTTCTTC. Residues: CASSFGLAVYEQFF.

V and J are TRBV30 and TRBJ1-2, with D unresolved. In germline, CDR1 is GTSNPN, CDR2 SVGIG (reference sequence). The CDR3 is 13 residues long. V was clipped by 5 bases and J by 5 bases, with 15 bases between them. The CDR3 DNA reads TGTGCCTGGGGCCCCTTGTTTTCTTATGGCTACACCTTC. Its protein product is CAWGPLFSYGYTF.

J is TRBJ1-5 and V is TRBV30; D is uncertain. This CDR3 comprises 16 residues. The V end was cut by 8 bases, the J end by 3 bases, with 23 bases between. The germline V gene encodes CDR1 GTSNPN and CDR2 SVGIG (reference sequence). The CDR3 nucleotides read TGTGCCAGCTCAGTTAATGGCGCGCGGCTCAATCAGCCCCAGCATTTT. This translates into CASSVNGARLNQPQHF.

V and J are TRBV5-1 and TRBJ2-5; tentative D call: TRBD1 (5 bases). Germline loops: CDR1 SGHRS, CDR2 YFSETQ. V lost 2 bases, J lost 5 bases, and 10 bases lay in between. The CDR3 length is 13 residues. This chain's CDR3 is CASSLGDVETQYF. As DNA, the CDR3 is TGCGCCAGCAGCTTAGGGGATGTGGAGACCCAGTACTTC. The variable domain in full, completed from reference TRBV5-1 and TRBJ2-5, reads KAGVTQTPRYLIKTRGQQVTLSCSPISGHRSVSWYQQTPGQGLQFLFEYFSETQRNKGNFPGRFSGRQFSNSRSEMNVSTLELGDSALYLCASSLGDVETQYFGPGTRLLVL.